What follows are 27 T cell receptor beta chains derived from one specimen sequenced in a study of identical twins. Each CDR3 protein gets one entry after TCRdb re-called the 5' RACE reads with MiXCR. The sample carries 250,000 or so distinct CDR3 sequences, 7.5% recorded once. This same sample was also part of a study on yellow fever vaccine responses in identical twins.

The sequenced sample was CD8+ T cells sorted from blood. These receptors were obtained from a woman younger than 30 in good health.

This CDR3 reads CASSLLRGFHTEAFF. CDR3 in DNA: TGTGCCAGCAGTTTGCTAAGGGGTTTCCACACTGAAGCTTTCTTT. The chain employs TRBV28 and TRBJ1-1, with D possibly matching TRBD1 (5 bases). The CDR3 covers 15 residues. Trimming removed 3 bases from V and 3 bases from J, with 14 bases in between. CDR1 and CDR2 (germline): MDHEN, SYDVKM.

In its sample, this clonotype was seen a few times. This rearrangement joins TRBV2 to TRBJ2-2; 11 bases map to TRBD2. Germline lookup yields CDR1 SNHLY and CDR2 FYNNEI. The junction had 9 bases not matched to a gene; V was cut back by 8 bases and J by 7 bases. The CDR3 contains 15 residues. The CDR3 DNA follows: TGTGCCAGCGGGGGGACTAGCGGAGACTACGGGGAGCTGTTTTTT. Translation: CASGGTSGDYGELFF.

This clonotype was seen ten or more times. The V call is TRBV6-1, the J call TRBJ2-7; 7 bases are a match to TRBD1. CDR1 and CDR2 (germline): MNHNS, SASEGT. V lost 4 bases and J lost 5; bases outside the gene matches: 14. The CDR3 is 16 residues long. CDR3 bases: TGTGCCAGCAGTGCCAATACAGGGGAGATTCTCCACGAGCAGTACGTC. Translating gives CASSANTGEILHEQYV.

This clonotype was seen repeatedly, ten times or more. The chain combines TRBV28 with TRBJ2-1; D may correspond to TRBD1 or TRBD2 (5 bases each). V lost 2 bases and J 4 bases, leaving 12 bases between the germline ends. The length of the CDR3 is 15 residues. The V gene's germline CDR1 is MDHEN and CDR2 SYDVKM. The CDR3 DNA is TGTGCCAGCAGTTTAAACTGGGGGAGTTACAATGAGCAGTTCTTC. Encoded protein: CASSLNWGSYNEQFF.

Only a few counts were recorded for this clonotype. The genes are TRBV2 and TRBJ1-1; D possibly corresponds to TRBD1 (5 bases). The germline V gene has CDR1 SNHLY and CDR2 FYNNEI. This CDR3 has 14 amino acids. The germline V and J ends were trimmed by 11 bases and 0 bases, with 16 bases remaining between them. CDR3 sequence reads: CAPRTGGMNTEAFF. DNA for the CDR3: TGTGCCCCACGGACGGGGGGGATGAACACTGAAGCTTTCTTT.

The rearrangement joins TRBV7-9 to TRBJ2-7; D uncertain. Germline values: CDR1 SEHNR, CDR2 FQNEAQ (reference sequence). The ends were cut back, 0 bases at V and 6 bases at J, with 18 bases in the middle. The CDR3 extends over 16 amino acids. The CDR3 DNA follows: TGTGCCAGCAGCTTAGCGCAGGCCGGGTCCCTCTTCGAGCAGTACTTC. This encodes CASSLAQAGSLFEQYF. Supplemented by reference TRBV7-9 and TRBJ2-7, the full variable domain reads DTGVSQNPRHKITKRGQNVTFRCDPISEHNRLYWYRQTLGQGPEFLTYFQNEAQLEKSRLLSDRFSAERPKGSFSTLEIQRTEQGDSAMYLCASSLAQAGSLFEQYFGPGTRLTVT.

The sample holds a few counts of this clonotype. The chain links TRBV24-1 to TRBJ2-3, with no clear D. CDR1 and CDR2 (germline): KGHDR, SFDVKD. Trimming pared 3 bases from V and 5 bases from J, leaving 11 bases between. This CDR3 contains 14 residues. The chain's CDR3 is CATSDGSFGDTQYF. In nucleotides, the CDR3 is TGTGCCACCAGTGATGGGTCCTTCGGAGATACGCAGTATTTT.

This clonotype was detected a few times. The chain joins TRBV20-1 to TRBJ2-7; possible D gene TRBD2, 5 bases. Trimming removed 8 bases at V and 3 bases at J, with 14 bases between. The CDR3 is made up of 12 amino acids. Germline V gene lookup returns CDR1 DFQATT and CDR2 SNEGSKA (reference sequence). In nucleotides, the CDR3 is TGCAGTCCCCAGTCCGGGGACTACGAGCAGTACGTC. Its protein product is CSPQSGDYEQYV.

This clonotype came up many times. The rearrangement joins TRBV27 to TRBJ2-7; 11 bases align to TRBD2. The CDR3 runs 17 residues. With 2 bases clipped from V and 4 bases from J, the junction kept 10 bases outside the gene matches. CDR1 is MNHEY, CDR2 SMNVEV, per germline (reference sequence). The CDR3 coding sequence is TGTGCCAGCAGTTTACTCCCGACTAGCGGGATGTGGTACGAGCAGTACTTC. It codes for CASSLLPTSGMWYEQYF.

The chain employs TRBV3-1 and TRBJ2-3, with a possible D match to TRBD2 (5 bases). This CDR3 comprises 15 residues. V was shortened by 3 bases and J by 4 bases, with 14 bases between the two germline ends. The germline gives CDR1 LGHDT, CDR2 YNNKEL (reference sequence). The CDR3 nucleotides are TGTGCCAGCAGCCACATAGCGACTTTCGCAGATACGCAGTATTTT. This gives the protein CASSHIATFADTQYF.

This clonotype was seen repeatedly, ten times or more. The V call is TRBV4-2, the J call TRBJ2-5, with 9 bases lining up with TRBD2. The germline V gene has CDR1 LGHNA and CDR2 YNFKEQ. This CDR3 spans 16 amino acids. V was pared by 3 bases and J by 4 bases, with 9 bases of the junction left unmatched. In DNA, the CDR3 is TGTGCCAGCAGCCACCTTAGCGGGGGAACGGGAGAGACCCAGTACTTC. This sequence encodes CASSHLSGGTGETQYF.

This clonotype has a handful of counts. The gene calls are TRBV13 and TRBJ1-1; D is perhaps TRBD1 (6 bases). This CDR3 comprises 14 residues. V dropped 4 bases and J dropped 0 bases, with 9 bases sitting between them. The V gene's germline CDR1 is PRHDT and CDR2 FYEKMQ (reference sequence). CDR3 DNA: TGTGCCAGCAGCTCCCCAGGGGTGAACACTGAAGCTTTCTTT. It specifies CASSSPGVNTEAFF.

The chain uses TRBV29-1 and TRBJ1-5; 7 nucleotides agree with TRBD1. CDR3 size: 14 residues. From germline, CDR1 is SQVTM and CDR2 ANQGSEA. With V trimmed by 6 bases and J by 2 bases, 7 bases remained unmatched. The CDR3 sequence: CSVPHDRGNQPQHF. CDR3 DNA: TGCAGCGTGCCACATGACAGGGGCAATCAGCCCCAGCATTTT.

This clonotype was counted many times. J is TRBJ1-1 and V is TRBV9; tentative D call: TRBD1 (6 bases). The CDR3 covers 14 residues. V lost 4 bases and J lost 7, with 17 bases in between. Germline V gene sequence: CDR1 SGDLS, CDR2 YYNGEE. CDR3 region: CASSLEPGAGEAFF. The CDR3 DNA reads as TGTGCCAGCAGCCTCGAGCCGGGGGCAGGTGAAGCTTTCTTT.

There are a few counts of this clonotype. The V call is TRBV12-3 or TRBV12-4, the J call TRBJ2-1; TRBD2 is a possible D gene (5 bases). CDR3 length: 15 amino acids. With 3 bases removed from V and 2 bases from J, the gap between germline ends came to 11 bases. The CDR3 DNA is TGTGCCAGCAGTTTGAGCGGAAAAGCCTACAATGAGCAGTTCTTC. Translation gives CASSLSGKAYNEQFF.

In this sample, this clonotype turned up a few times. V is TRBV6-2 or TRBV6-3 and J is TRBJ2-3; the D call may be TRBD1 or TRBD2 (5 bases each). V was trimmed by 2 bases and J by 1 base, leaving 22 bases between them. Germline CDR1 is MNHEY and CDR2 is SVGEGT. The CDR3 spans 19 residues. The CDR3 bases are TGTGCCAGCAGTTACAACCCCGACACCAACCGAGGGGGCACAGATACGCAGTATTTT. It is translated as CASSYNPDTNRGGTDTQYF.

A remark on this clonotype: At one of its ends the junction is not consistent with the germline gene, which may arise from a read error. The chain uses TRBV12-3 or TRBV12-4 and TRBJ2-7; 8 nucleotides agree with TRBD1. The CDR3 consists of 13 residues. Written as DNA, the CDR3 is TGTGCCAGCAGGACAGGGGAAAATTACGAGCAGCACTTC. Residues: CASRTGENYEQHF.

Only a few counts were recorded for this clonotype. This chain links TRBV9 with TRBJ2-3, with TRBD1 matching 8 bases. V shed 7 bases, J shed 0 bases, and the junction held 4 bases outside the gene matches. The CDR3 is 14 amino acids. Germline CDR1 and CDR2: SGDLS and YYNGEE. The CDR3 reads CASGDRGSTDTQYF. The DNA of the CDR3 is TGTGCCAGCGGAGACAGGGGAAGCACAGATACGCAGTATTTT.

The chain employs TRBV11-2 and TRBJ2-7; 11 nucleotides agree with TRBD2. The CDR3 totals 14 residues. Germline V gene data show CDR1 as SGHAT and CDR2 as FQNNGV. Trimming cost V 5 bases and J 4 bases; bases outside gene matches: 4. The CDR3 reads CASSTSGREYEQYF. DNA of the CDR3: TGTGCCAGCAGCACTAGCGGGAGAGAATACGAGCAGTACTTC.

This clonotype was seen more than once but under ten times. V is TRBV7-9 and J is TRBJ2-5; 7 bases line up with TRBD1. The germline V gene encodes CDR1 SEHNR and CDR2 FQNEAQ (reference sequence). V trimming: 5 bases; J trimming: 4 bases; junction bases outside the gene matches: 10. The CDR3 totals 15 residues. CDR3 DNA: TGTGCCAGCAGCGCATCGACAGGGCGAGGAGAGACCCAGTACTTC. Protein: CASSASTGRGETQYF.

The CDR3 loop reads CASSLGRGTQYF. CDR3 bases: TGTGCCAGCAGTTTAGGGAGAGGTACGCAGTATTTT. The V gene is TRBV28, the J gene TRBJ2-3; maybe TRBD2 (5 bases). CDR1 MDHEN and CDR2 SYDVKM come from the germline V gene. V was cut by 2 bases and J by 8 bases, with 8 bases left in between. The CDR3 is made up of 12 amino acids.

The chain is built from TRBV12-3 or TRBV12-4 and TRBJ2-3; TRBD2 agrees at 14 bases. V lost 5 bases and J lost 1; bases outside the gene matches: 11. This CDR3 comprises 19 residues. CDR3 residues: CASSHPRLAGGFGTDTQYF. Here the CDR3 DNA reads TGTGCCAGCAGTCACCCCAGACTAGCGGGAGGGTTCGGCACAGATACGCAGTATTTT.

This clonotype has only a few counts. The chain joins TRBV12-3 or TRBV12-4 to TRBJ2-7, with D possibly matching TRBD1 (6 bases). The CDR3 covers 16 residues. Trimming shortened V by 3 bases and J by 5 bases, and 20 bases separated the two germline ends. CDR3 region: CASSFQDSTLPDEQYF. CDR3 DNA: TGTGCCAGCAGTTTCCAGGACAGTACCCTCCCCGACGAGCAGTACTTC.

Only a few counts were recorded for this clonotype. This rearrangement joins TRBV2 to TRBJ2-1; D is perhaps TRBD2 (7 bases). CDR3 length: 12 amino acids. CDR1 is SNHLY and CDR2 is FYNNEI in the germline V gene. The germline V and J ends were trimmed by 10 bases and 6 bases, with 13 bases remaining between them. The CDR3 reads CATPGGPNEQFF. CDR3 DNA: TGTGCCACTCCGGGGGGCCCCAATGAGCAGTTCTTC.

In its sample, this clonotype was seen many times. The CDR3 loop reads CATSKGRDYNEQFF. As DNA, the CDR3 is TGTGCCACCAGCAAAGGACGGGACTACAATGAGCAGTTCTTC. The chain joins TRBV15 to TRBJ2-1; possibly TRBD2 for D (5 bases). The CDR3 totals 14 residues. Trimming took off 4 bases at V and 3 bases at J, with 10 bases between the two ends. Germline assignment: CDR1 LNHNV and CDR2 YYDKDF (reference sequence).

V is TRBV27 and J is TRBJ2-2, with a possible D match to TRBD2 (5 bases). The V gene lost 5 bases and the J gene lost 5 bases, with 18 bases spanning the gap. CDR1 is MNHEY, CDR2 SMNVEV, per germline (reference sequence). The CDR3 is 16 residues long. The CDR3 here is CASSHLAASSTGELFF. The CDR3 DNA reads TGTGCCAGCAGTCATCTAGCAGCATCAAGTACCGGGGAGCTGTTTTTT.

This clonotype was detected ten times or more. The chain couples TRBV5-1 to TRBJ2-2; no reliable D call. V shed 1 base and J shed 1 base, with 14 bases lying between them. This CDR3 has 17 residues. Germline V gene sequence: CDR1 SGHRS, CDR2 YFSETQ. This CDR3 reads CASSLTPARKNTGELFF. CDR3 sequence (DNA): TGCGCCAGCAGCTTGACTCCTGCGCGAAAGAACACCGGGGAGCTGTTTTTT.